This T cell receptor (beta chain) stems from a study of T-cell reconstitution after alpha-beta-depleted transplantation in children. To note about this clonotype: No antigen is known for it.

Findings and limits, study-wide: Certain patients had high TCRbeta diversity at day 60, and it came from recipient T cells and thymic progenitors that survived. T-cell counts and diversity were attributed mostly to newly produced T cells one year after transplant.

Unique molecular identifiers featured in how the TCRbeta library was prepared. A single record per CDR3 protein comes from TCRdb applying MiXCR to the PCR reads. The sample lists fewer than 550,000 distinct CDR3 sequences; roughly 11% were seen once. V was cut by 2 bases and J by 3 bases, with 13 bases left in between. The germline gives CDR1 SGHVS, CDR2 FQNEAQ. The CDR3 consists of 16 residues. Sequencing used PBMCs, mostly from graft donor cells, obtained 180 days after TCRalphabeta/CD19-depleted stem cell transplant. This TCR derives from a female patient aged 2-15 years who had a stem cell transplant for aplastic anemia, so the T cells may come from the graft donor. The J gene is TRBJ2-2, the V gene TRBV7-8; D perhaps matches TRBD1 (6 bases). Here the CDR3 reads CASSLPGARDTGELFF. As DNA, the CDR3 is TGTGCCAGCAGCTTACCAGGGGCGCGGGACACCGGGGAGCTGTTTTTT.